This T cell receptor beta chain was obtained from a study of shared clonotypes between healthy human individuals. Using about 220 ng DNA, approximately 27,000 T cell genomes, the sorted-subset replicate PCRs were run. TCRdb's table, derived via immunoSEQ multiplex PCR, lists solely in-frame clones and lacks some. The table has 550,000 to 700,000 clones, less than 80% seen once; the top ten hold about 1.8%. Study-level results: It was anticipated that sequencing depth would influence how many clonotypes donors shared. Sharing across several donors was seen in 4.5% to 5.5% of naive CD4 clonotypes. What naive subsets generally showed was a larger estimated richness than memory subsets showed.

A note on this clone: Its antigen is undetermined. An end of the junction does not agree with germline; a read error may underlie this.

The clonotype originates from a woman aged 30 to 39 in good health. Material: memory CD4+ T cells sorted from blood. The subset was: CD45RA-negative fraction.

CDR3 DNA: TGTGCCAGCAGTTTATGGATGAGCTCTGGAGACACCATATATTTT. This encodes CASSLWMSSGDTIYF. The rearrangement uses TRBV28 and TRBJ1-3; D not resolved. The germline CDR1 and CDR2 sequences are MDHEN and SYDVKM. The CDR3 totals 15 residues. The variable domain in full, completed from reference TRBV28 and TRBJ1-3, reads DVKVTQSSRYLVKRTGEKVFLECVQDMDHENMFWYRQDPGLGLRLIYFSYDVKMKEKGDIPEGYSVSREKKERFSLILESASTNQTSMYLCASSLWMSSGDTIYFGEGSWLTVV.